The 14 T cell receptor beta chains below were found in one sample sequenced in a study of cytomegalovirus exposure and HLA in healthy donors. In the PCR, 60 Vbeta and 13 Jbeta primers were used. This table comes from immunoSEQ multiplex PCR, and its TCRdb copy is limited to in-frame clones, with some not included. This table holds 85,000 to 100,000 clones, approximately 76% found once. Sequences were obtained from PBMCs. Every receptor here comes from a man aged 35-49 years in good health and CMV-seropositive.

The chain links TRBV5-1 to TRBJ2-1; D is undetermined. This CDR3 comprises 13 residues. In germline, CDR1 is SGHRS, CDR2 YFSETQ. The V end was cut by 6 bases, the J end by 8 bases, with 15 bases between. In DNA form, the CDR3 reads TGCGCCAGCAACTCCGGGTCGAACGATGAGCAGTTCTTC. It codes for CASNSGSNDEQFF.

The chain carries TRBV6-5 and TRBJ2-2; D is ambiguous. Trimming took 2 bases from V and 1 from J, leaving 5 bases between them. The CDR3 totals 14 residues. Germline CDR1 and CDR2: MNHEY and SVGAGI. CDR3 DNA sequence: TGTGCCAGCAGTTACCAGGTGAACACCGGGGAGCTGTTTTTT. It codes for CASSYQVNTGELFF.

The rearrangement uses TRBV25-1 and TRBJ2-1, with D perhaps matching TRBD2 (6 bases). V gave up 4 bases and J gave up 3 bases, with 19 bases separating them. Germline V gives CDR1 MGHDK, CDR2 SYGVNS. This CDR3 comprises 17 residues. Here the CDR3 reads CASSGWGGRGNYNEQFF. The DNA for the CDR3 is TGTGCCAGCAGTGGATGGGGTGGGCGCGGGAACTACAATGAGCAGTTCTTC.

The sample holds one count of this clone. The chain carries TRBV9 and TRBJ2-7; 10 nucleotides line up with TRBD2. V trimming: 4 bases; J trimming: 0 bases; junction bases outside the gene matches: 4. The CDR3 has 15 residues. Germline loops: CDR1 SGDLS, CDR2 YYNGEE. The CDR3 here is CASSPRTSGSYEQYF. CDR3 sequence (DNA): TGTGCCAGCAGCCCGCGGACTAGCGGCTCCTACGAGCAGTACTTC.

The chain recombines TRBV5-4 with TRBJ2-4, with 7 bases matching TRBD2. Germline CDR1 is SGHNT and CDR2 is YYREEE (reference sequence). This CDR3 is 15 amino acids long. Trimming at V came to 0 bases and at J to 3 bases, leaving 3 bases not matched to a gene. The CDR3 region has the DNA TGTGCCAGCAGCTTGGTGGGGGGGGTCAAAAACATTCAGTACTTC. Translation: CASSLVGGVKNIQYF.

J is TRBJ2-3 and V is TRBV9; no definite D call. In germline, CDR1 is SGDLS, CDR2 YYNGEE. CDR3 length: 12 amino acids. Trimming removed 3 bases at V and 2 bases at J, with 4 bases between. The CDR3 spells CASSAYTDTQYF. The CDR3 DNA is TGTGCCAGCAGCGCCTACACAGATACGCAGTATTTT. Drawing the rest from reference TRBV9 and TRBJ2-3, the complete variable domain is DSGVTQTPKHLITATGQRVTLRCSPRSGDLSVYWYQQSLDQGLQFLIQYYNGEERAKGNILERFSAQQFPDLHSELNLSSLELGDSALYFCASSAYTDTQYFGPGTRLTVL.

The CDR3 bases are TGTGCCAGCAGACCCTCACTTGGGGAGCTGTTTTTT. Amino acids: CASRPSLGELFF. The chain links TRBV6-6 to TRBJ2-2; no definite D call. The CDR3 is made up of 12 amino acids. V was shortened by 6 bases and J by 8 bases, with 10 bases between the two germline ends. Germline-derived CDR1 and CDR2 are MNHNY and SVGAGI (reference sequence).

The rearrangement joins TRBV27 to TRBJ2-7; TRBD1 agrees at 12 bases. The germline gives CDR1 MNHEY, CDR2 SMNVEV (reference sequence). Trimming at V came to 6 bases and at J to 4 bases, leaving 10 bases not matched to a gene. The CDR3 sequence is 16 residues long. The CDR3 loop reads CASSLGPGQGAYEQYF. As DNA, the CDR3 is TGTGCCAGCAGCCTCGGTCCGGGACAGGGGGCTTACGAGCAGTACTTC.

This clone has only a few counts. V gene TRBV7-3 combines with J gene TRBJ2-5, with a possible D match to TRBD2 (6 bases). Germline values: CDR1 SGHTA, CDR2 FQGTGA. This CDR3 comprises 15 residues. Trimming left V 8 bases short and J 2 bases short, with 18 bases between. The CDR3 region has the DNA TGTGCCAGCCGGCCGGGGGTCAGCGCACAAGAGACCCAGTACTTC. This sequence encodes CASRPGVSAQETQYF.

This rearrangement joins TRBV5-1 to TRBJ1-2, with TRBD1 matching over 7 bases. The trim removed 6 bases at V and 6 bases at J, leaving 11 bases unmatched. The CDR3 runs to 14 residues. Germline V gives CDR1 SGHRS, CDR2 YFSETQ. The CDR3 reads CASKVTGSGHGYTF. The CDR3 DNA reads as TGCGCCAGCAAAGTGACAGGGAGCGGACATGGCTACACCTTC.

CDR3 sequence: CASSRDRDSGNTIYF. In nucleotides, the CDR3 is TGTGCCAGCAGCAGAGACAGGGACTCCGGAAACACCATATATTTT. The gene calls are TRBV11-1 and TRBJ1-3; 7 bases line up with TRBD1. The trim removed 5 bases at V and 4 bases at J, leaving 8 bases unmatched. Germline V gives CDR1 SGHAT, CDR2 FQDESV (reference sequence). CDR3 size: 15 residues.

This clone was counted between two and nine times. This chain joins TRBV7-2 and TRBJ1-1; TRBD1 agrees at 8 bases. Looked up from germline, CDR1 is SGHTA and CDR2 is FQGNSA. With 4 bases clipped from V and 7 bases from J, the junction kept 11 bases outside the gene matches. The CDR3 has 15 residues. The CDR3 region is CASSSPPGGVGEAFF. The CDR3, as DNA: TGTGCCAGCAGCTCCCCCCCAGGGGGCGTGGGTGAAGCTTTCTTT.

The rearrangement uses TRBV6-4 and TRBJ2-1, with D tentatively TRBD2 (6 bases). Germline CDR1 reads MRHNA; CDR2 reads SNTAGT. V lost 3 bases and J 4 bases, leaving 10 bases between the germline ends. The CDR3 contains 14 residues. The CDR3 region has the DNA TGTGCCAGCAGTGAGAACGGACTATACAATGAGCAGTTCTTC. Protein sequence: CASSENGLYNEQFF.

This clone was picked up a small number of times. CDR3 sequence: CASSQAEGRYEAFF. In nucleotides, the CDR3 is TGCGCCAGCAGCCAGGCAGAGGGTAGGTACGAAGCTTTCTTT. The chain carries TRBV4-3 and TRBJ1-1, with D unresolved. The CDR3 extends over 14 amino acids. The V end lost 3 bases, the J end lost 8 bases, and 16 bases lay between the germline ends. Germline V gene sequence: CDR1 LGHNA, CDR2 YSLEER.